This TCR delta chain was observed in a study of gamma-delta chains in newborns, infants, children. About the study: Innate gammadelta T cells reportedly expand polyclonally right after birth, driven by microbial exposure, per the title.

There are a few counts of this clone. The TCRdb protein comes from a much larger clone and disagrees with this DNA's translation at residue 15, likely due to a read error; the protein given here is derived from the DNA. TCRdb reran clone calling via CATT on the reads. The profile shows roughly 7,100 delta-chain clones, roughly 0.71% of them singletons. CDR1 GEAIGNYY and CDR2 EKD come from the germline V gene. The CDR3 length is 18 residues. The origin of this receptor is a child who was a newborn, infant or young child, either healthy, febrile or measles-vaccinated (not recorded which). Source material: blood. The V gene is TRDV2, the J gene TRDJ3, with TRDD3 identical over 10 bases. CDR3 DNA sequence: TGTGCCTGTGACACCGTCTCTGGGGGATATTGGGACACCCGACGGATGTTTTTC. Residues: CACDTVSGGYWDTRRMFF.